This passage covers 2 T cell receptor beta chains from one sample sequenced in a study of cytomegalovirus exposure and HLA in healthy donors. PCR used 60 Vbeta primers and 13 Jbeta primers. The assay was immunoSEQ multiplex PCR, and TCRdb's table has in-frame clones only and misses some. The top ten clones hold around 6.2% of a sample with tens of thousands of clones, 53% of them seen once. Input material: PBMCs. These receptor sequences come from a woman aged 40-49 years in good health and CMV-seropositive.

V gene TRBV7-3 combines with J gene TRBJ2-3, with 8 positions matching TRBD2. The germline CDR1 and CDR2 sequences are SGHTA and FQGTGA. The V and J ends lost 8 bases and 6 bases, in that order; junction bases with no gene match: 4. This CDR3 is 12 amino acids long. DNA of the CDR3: TGTGCCAGCGGCTCGGGAGGGGATACGCAGTATTTT. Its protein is CASGSGGDTQYF.

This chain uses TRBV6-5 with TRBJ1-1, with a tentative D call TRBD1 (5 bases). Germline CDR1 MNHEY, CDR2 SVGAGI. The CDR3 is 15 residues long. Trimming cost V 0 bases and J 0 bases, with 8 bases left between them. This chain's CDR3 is CASSYSTAVNTEAFF. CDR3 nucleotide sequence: TGTGCCAGCAGTTACTCGACAGCCGTGAACACTGAAGCTTTCTTT.